This TCR beta chain was retrieved from a study of blood T cell dynamics during melanoma immunotherapy. Study results and limitations: The study could not tell melanoma-specific clones from general immune activation.

Sequencing used immunoSEQ multiplex PCR; TCRdb keeps in-frame clones, though not all of them. Of more than 10,000 clones in the sample, over 85% were seen once. Points on this clone: Antigen unknown.

The junction had 4 bases not matched to a gene; V was cut back by 6 bases and J by 4 bases. Germline CDR1 LNHDA, CDR2 SQIVND (reference sequence). The CDR3 is 13 amino acids. The time point: pre-treatment baseline. The specimen was blood, collected from a patient treated with checkpoint blockade. This receptor was obtained from a human donor with melanoma. The rearrangement links TRBV19 to TRBJ1-1; 8 bases align to TRBD1. For the CDR3, the DNA is TGTGCCAGTAGCGAAACAGGGGGCACTGAAGCTTTCTTT. Translated, it gives CASSETGGTEAFF.